The 11 T cell receptor beta chains reported below all come from one sample, sequenced in a study of cytomegalovirus exposure and HLA in healthy donors. Clones were sequenced by immunoSEQ multiplex PCR, and TCRdb holds only the in-frame ones, with some missing. The sample yields 200,000 to 250,000 clones, around 87% seen once. The sequencing sample was made of PBMCs. These receptors were collected from a woman under 30 in good health and CMV-seropositive.

J is TRBJ2-7 and V is TRBV7-6; 7 positions agree with TRBD2. This CDR3 spans 13 amino acids. J gave up 3 bases and V 5 bases, and 4 bases lay outside the gene matches. CDR1 and CDR2 (germline): SGHVS, FNYEAQ. CDR3 in amino acids: CASSGRTSYEQYF. Written as DNA, the CDR3 is TGTGCCAGCAGCGGCCGGACTAGCTACGAGCAGTACTTC.

The table lists this clone with a count of one. V is TRBV27 and J is TRBJ1-1; 8 bases agree with TRBD1. Germline trimming cut 4 bases from V and 1 base from J; bases unmatched to any gene: 5. Germline V lookup: CDR1 MNHEY, CDR2 SMNVEV (reference sequence). This CDR3 comprises 15 residues. The DNA for the CDR3 is TGTGCCAGCAGTTCATGGGACAGGTCGAACACTGAAGCTTTCTTT. Its translation: CASSSWDRSNTEAFF.

The rearrangement links TRBV7-9 to TRBJ2-3; the match to TRBD2 covers 9 bases. J lost 4 bases, V lost 4 bases, and 6 bases had no gene match. From germline, CDR1 is SEHNR and CDR2 FQNEAQ (reference sequence). This CDR3 has 15 amino acids. CDR3 DNA sequence: TGTGCCAGCAGCTATGGTCTAGCGGGACCAGATACGCAGTATTTT. Translated, it gives CASSYGLAGPDTQYF.

The genes are TRBV9 and TRBJ1-5, with 7 bases that match TRBD1. Trimming at V came to 0 bases and at J to 5 bases, leaving 5 bases not matched to a gene. This CDR3 contains 15 residues. Per the germline V gene, CDR1 is SGDLS and CDR2 is YYNGEE. CDR3 sequence: CASSVDGTAYQPQHF. The CDR3 bases are TGTGCCAGCAGCGTAGATGGGACAGCCTATCAGCCCCAGCATTTT.

CDR3 nucleotides: TGTGCCAGCAGCCCTGCTAACATGGGCTTCGGTGCTTTCTTT. It yields the protein CASSPANMGFGAFF. V is TRBV5-6 and J is TRBJ1-1; D not certain. The CDR3 is made up of 14 amino acids. With 4 bases removed from V and 11 bases from J, the gap between germline ends came to 21 bases. Germline V gene lookup returns CDR1 SGHDT and CDR2 YYEEEE.

This clone is a singleton in its sample. This chain links TRBV5-1 with TRBJ2-3; 11 positions match TRBD2. Germline CDR1 is SGHRS and CDR2 is YFSETQ. CDR3 size: 15 residues. With V trimmed by 4 bases and J by 6 bases, 7 bases remained unmatched. CDR3 amino acids: CASSGAGTSGDTQYF. The CDR3 region has the DNA TGCGCCAGCAGCGGGGCCGGGACTAGCGGTGATACGCAGTATTTT. The whole variable domain, filled in from reference TRBV5-1 and TRBJ2-3, reads KAGVTQTPRYLIKTRGQQVTLSCSPISGHRSVSWYQQTPGQGLQFLFEYFSETQRNKGNFPGRFSGRQFSNSRSEMNVSTLELGDSALYLCASSGAGTSGDTQYFGPGTRLTVL.

This clone has a handful of counts. This rearrangement joins TRBV21-1 to TRBJ1-1. TRBV21-1 is a known pseudogene. CDR3 length equals 15 residues. The CDR3, as DNA: TGTGCCAGCATAACTAAGCGCTGTCTGAACACTGAAGCTTTCTTT. Translation gives CASITKRCLNTEAFF.

The rearrangement uses TRBV15 and TRBJ2-2; tentatively, D is TRBD1 (5 bases). CDR1 LNHNV and CDR2 YYDKDF come from the germline V gene (reference sequence). V was cut by 1 base and J by 5 bases, with 11 bases left in between. The CDR3 consists of 15 residues. The CDR3 reads CATSRVPRETGELFF. In DNA, the CDR3 is TGTGCCACCAGCAGAGTTCCCAGGGAAACCGGGGAGCTGTTTTTT.

This chain uses TRBV5-1 with TRBJ2-6; D is perhaps TRBD1 (6 bases). Germline V gene lookup returns CDR1 SGHRS and CDR2 YFSETQ. The CDR3 sequence is 16 residues long. V lost 0 bases and J 1 base, leaving 8 bases between the germline ends. CDR3 in amino acids: CASSLGGHSGANVLTF. The CDR3 DNA reads as TGCGCCAGCAGCTTGGGGGGACATTCTGGGGCCAACGTCCTGACTTTC.

This CDR3 reads CASHPPGSGSNVGGELFF. The CDR3 DNA reads as TGTGCCAGTCACCCCCCGGGTAGCGGGAGCAATGTGGGCGGGGAGCTGTTTTTT. The J gene is TRBJ2-2, the V gene TRBV19; 9 nucleotides line up with TRBD2. This CDR3 comprises 18 residues. The germline V gene encodes CDR1 LNHDA and CDR2 SQIVND (reference sequence). The trim removed 8 bases at V and 7 bases at J, leaving 20 bases unmatched.

This clone came up once. The chain carries TRBV9 and TRBJ2-3; D may be TRBD2 (6 bases). V shed 0 bases and J shed 2 bases, with 13 bases lying between them. CDR3 size: 16 residues. Germline V gene lookup returns CDR1 SGDLS and CDR2 YYNGEE. The CDR3 DNA reads TGTGCCAGCAGCGTAGGGGCTAGCGATAACACAGATACGCAGTATTTT. Translated: CASSVGASDNTDTQYF.